This TCR beta chain was recorded in a study of T-cell memory formation after mild COVID-19. Study overall: Clusters were largely donor specific. Study results and limitations: Contracting clones localized mainly to CM and EM when CD4+ and mainly to EMRA when CD8+. In second-wave clones peaking day 37, SARS-CoV-2 specificity remained unconfirmed.

As concerns this clonotype: The target antigen is unknown.

TCRalpha and TCRbeta libraries used 5'RACE with constant-segment primers and UMIs. MiXCR, run by TCRdb on the 5' RACE reads, gives a single entry per CDR3 protein. The data contain 80,000 to 95,000 distinct CDR3 sequences, 20% to 25% of them seen just once; the ten biggest clones take up roughly 39%. This clonotype was obtained from a man between 18 and 29 years old who had mild COVID-19 (a few samples of this study predate the infection). Cell type and time point are not known. The source material was PBMCs or a T cell subset sorted from them (not recorded which).

CDR3 sequence (DNA): TGTGCCAGCAGTATACGGACAGGGAACTCTGGAAACACCATATATTTT. Protein: CASSIRTGNSGNTIYF. V and J are TRBV6-1 and TRBJ1-3; TRBD1 matches at 8 bases. V gave up 5 bases and J gave up 0 bases; unmatched junction bases: 6. In germline, CDR1 is MNHNS, CDR2 SASEGT. This CDR3 is built from 16 residues.